This T cell receptor beta chain was captured in a study of cytomegalovirus exposure and HLA in healthy donors. In the PCR, 60 Vbeta and 13 Jbeta primers were used. TCRdb's table, derived via immunoSEQ multiplex PCR, lists solely in-frame clones and lacks some. This table holds 130,000 to 150,000 clones. Comments on this clone: Antigen: not known.

Study conclusions and caveats: Later work found most CMV-associated TCR beta chains apparently HLA-restricted.

CDR3 length equals 13 residues. Trimming cost V 2 bases and J 2 bases, with 4 bases left between them. Per germline, CDR1 SGHNT and CDR2 YYREEE (reference sequence). The V call is TRBV5-4, the J call TRBJ2-2; D unclear. This TCR derives from a male donor in good health and CMV-seronegative. Sequencing was carried out using PBMCs. Here the CDR3 reads CASSFKNTGELFF. CDR3 coding DNA: TGTGCCAGCAGCTTTAAAAACACCGGGGAGCTGTTTTTT.